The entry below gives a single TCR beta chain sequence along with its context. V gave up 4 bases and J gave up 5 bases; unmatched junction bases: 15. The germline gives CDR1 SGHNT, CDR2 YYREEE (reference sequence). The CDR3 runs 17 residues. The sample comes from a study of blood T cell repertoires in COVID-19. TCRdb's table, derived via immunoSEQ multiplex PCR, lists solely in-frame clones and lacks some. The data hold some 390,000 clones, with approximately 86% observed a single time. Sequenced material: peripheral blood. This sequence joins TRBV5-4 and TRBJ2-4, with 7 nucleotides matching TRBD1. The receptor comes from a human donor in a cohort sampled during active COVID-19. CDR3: CASSLGDSQYSQNIQYF. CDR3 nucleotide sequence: TGTGCCAGCAGCCTGGGGGACAGCCAATATAGCCAAAACATTCAGTACTTC.